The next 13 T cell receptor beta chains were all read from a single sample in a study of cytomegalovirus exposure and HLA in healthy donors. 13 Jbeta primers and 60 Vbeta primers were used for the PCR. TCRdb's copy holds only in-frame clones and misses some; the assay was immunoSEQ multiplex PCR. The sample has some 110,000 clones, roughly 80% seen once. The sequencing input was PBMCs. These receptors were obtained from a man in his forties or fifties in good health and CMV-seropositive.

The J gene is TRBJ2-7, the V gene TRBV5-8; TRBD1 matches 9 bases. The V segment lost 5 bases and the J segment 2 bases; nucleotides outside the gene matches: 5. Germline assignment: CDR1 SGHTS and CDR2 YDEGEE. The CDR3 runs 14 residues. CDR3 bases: TGTGCCAGCAGACCACGGACAGGGGCCTACGAGCAGTACTTC. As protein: CASRPRTGAYEQYF.

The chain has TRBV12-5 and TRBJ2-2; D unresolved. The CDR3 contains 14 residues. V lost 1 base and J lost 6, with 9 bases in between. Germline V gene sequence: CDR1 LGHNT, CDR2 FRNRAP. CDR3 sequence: CASGLGVQSGELFF. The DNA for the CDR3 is TGTGCTAGTGGTTTGGGGGTACAGTCCGGGGAGCTGTTTTTT.

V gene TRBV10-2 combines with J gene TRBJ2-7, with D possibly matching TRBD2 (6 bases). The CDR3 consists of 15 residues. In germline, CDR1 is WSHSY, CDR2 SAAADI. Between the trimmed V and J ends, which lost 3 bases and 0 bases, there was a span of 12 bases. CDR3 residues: CASSEGRGSSYEQYF. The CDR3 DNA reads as TGCGCCAGCAGTGAAGGGCGGGGTAGCTCCTACGAGCAGTACTTC.

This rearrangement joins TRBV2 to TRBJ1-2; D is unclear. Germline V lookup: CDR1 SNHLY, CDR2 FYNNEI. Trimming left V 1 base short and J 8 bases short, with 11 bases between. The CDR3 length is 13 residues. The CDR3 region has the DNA TGTGCCAGCAGTGAAGACAGAGGCGGGGGCTACACCTTC. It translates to CASSEDRGGGYTF.

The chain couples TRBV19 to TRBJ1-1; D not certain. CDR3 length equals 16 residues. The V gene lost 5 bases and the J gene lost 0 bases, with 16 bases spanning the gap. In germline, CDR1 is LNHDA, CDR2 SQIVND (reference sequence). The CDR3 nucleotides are TGTGCCAGTAGTTTTCAACACGTACCGATGAACACTGAAGCTTTCTTT. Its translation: CASSFQHVPMNTEAFF.

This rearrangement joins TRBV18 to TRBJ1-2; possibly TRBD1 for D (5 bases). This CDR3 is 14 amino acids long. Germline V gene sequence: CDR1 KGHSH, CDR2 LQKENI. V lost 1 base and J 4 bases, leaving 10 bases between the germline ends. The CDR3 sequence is CASSPQGNPYGYTF. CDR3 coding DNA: TGTGCCAGCTCACCACAGGGGAACCCCTATGGCTACACCTTC.

In nucleotides, the CDR3 is TGTGCCATCAGTGAGTCGGGTCAGGGGGGACAGCCCCAGCATTTT. Translated, it gives CAISESGQGGQPQHF. This chain connects TRBV10-3 to TRBJ1-5, with TRBD1 matching 7 bases. V dropped 0 bases and J dropped 7; count of bases not matched to a gene: 6. Germline V gene sequence: CDR1 ENHRY, CDR2 SYGVKD. CDR3 length equals 15 residues.

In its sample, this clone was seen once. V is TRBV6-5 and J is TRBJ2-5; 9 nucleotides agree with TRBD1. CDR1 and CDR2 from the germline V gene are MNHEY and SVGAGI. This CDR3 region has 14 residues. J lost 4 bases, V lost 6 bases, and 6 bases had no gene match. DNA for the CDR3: TGTGCCAGCAGACTCGGACAGGGGCCAGAGACCCAGTACTTC. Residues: CASRLGQGPETQYF.

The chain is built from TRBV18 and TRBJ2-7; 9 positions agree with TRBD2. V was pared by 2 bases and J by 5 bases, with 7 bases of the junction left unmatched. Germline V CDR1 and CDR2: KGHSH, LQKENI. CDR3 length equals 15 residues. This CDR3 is CASSPAGGILDEQYF. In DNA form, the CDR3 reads TGTGCCAGCTCACCAGCGGGGGGGATCCTCGACGAGCAGTACTTC.

The DNA for the CDR3 is TGTGCCAGTAGTATAAGGACTAGCGGGAGTAGGACCCGCAATGAGCAGTTCTTC. Protein sequence: CASSIRTSGSRTRNEQFF. The V gene is TRBV19, the J gene TRBJ2-1; 13 positions match TRBD2. The CDR3 totals 18 residues. The germline CDR1 and CDR2 sequences are LNHDA and SQIVND (reference sequence). The junction had 10 bases not matched to a gene; V was cut back by 2 bases and J by 6 bases. The variable domain in full, with the rest retrieved from reference TRBV19 and TRBJ2-1, is DGGITQSPKYLFRKEGQNVTLSCEQNLNHDAMYWYRQDPGQGLRLIYYSQIVNDFQKGDIAEGYSVSREKKESFPLTVTSAQKNPTAFYLCASSIRTSGSRTRNEQFFGPGTRLTVL.

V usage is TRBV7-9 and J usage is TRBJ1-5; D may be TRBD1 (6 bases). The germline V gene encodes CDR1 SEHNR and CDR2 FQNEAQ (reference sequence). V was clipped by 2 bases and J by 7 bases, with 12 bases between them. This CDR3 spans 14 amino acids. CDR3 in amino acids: CASSLSGEGQPQHF. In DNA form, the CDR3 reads TGTGCCAGCAGCTTATCAGGGGAAGGGCAGCCCCAGCATTTT.

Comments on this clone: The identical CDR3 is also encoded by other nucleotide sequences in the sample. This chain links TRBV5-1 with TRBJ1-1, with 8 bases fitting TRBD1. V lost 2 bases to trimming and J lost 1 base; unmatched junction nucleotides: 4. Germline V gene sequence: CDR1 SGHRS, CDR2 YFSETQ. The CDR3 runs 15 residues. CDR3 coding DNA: TGCGCCAGCAGCTTAGCCGGGACAGGGAACACTGAAGCTTTCTTT. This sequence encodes CASSLAGTGNTEAFF.

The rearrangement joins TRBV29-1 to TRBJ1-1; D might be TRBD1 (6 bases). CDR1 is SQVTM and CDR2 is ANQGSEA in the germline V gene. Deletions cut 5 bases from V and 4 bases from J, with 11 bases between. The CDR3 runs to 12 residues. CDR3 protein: CSVTGFFTEAFF. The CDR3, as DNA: TGCAGCGTTACAGGGTTTTTCACTGAAGCTTTCTTT.